The sequence of this T cell receptor beta chain was determined in a study of identical twins. A universal primer site was created by template switching, with the cDNA bearing unique molecular identifiers. TCRdb ran MiXCR on the 5' RACE reads and lists one entry per CDR3 protein. The sample lists about 450,000 distinct CDR3 sequences; approximately 17% were seen once. This clonotype was counted many times. Per the germline V gene, CDR1 is SGHRS and CDR2 is YFSETQ. This CDR3 contains 16 residues. V was cut by 1 base and J by 2 bases, with 14 bases left in between. The V gene is TRBV5-1, the J gene TRBJ2-3, with a weak D call TRBD2 (6 bases). The TCR originated in a man aged 50 to 60 in good health. The sample taken for sequencing was naive T cells sorted from blood. CDR3 sequence reads: CASSLTAGGSTDTQYF. CDR3 bases: TGCGCCAGCAGCTTGACGGCCGGGGGTTCCACAGATACGCAGTATTTT.